The 28 T cell receptor beta chains below come from one sample, sequenced in a study of memory CD4+ T cells and cytomegalovirus serostatus. Single viable CD3+CD4+CD8-CD45RO+ cells were sorted as the memory CD4+ T cells. Produced via immunoSEQ multiplex PCR; TCRdb's table is partial and in-frame only. This table holds some 29,000 clones, approximately 76% found once. Source material: memory CD4+ T cells from blood. The receptors derive from an adult in good health and CMV-seronegative. Some clones in this sample may be carry-over from other donors' samples.

The rearrangement uses TRBV6-5 and TRBJ1-1, with a possible D match to TRBD1 (5 bases). The CDR3 contains 14 residues. V was shortened by 6 bases and J by 0 bases, with 11 bases between the two germline ends. The germline V gene encodes CDR1 MNHEY and CDR2 SVGAGI. In DNA form, the CDR3 reads TGTGCCAGCAGCTGGGGGATCTTGAACACTGAAGCTTTCTTT. This codes for CASSWGILNTEAFF.

J is TRBJ2-7 and V is TRBV5-6, with D possibly TRBD2 on 5 matching bases. V lost 0 bases and J 0 bases, leaving 10 bases between the germline ends. Germline CDR1 and CDR2: SGHDT and YYEEEE. The CDR3 covers 15 residues. The CDR3 reads CASSLADTSSYEQYF. The DNA for the CDR3 is TGTGCCAGCAGCTTGGCGGATACTAGCTCCTACGAGCAGTACTTC. Complete variable domain (other parts from reference TRBV5-6 and TRBJ2-7): DAGVTQSPTHLIKTRGQQVTLRCSPKSGHDTVSWYQQALGQGPQFIFQYYEEEERQRGNFPDRFSGHQFPNYSSELNVNALLLGDSALYLCASSLADTSSYEQYFGPGTRLTVT.

CDR3 protein: CASGGGVGEQFF. The CDR3 DNA sequence: TGTGCCAGCGGAGGGGGAGTCGGTGAGCAGTTCTTC. This chain links TRBV2 with TRBJ2-1; D could derive from TRBD1 or TRBD2 (6 bases each). Trimming stripped 8 bases from V and 9 bases from J, with 14 bases between. Germline V gene sequence: CDR1 SNHLY, CDR2 FYNNEI. This CDR3 spans 12 amino acids.

The gene calls are TRBV6-5 and TRBJ2-7; 9 bases match TRBD1. The CDR3 is 13 residues long. Trimming cost V 2 bases and J 6 bases; bases outside gene matches: 2. Per the germline V gene, CDR1 is MNHEY and CDR2 is SVGAGI. The CDR3 loop reads CASSYQDRGEQYF. In DNA form, the CDR3 reads TGTGCCAGCAGTTACCAGGACAGGGGCGAGCAGTACTTC.

The chain employs TRBV7-9 and TRBJ2-5; TRBD2 might be the D (5 bases). Germline CDR1 reads SEHNR; CDR2 reads FQNEAQ (reference sequence). The CDR3 is 18 residues long. V was trimmed by 0 bases and J by 1 base, leaving 18 bases between them. CDR3 in amino acids: CASSLAGLARVVQETQYF. The DNA for the CDR3 is TGTGCCAGCAGCTTAGCGGGCCTAGCAAGGGTGGTCCAAGAGACCCAGTACTTC.

This clone has just one count. The chain recombines TRBV2 with TRBJ2-7, with 9 bases matching TRBD1. V dropped 9 bases and J dropped 2; count of bases not matched to a gene: 8. This CDR3 is 14 amino acids long. Germline lookup yields CDR1 SNHLY and CDR2 FYNNEI. CDR3 in DNA: TGTGCCAGGTCACGGGGGACAGGGACCTACGAGCAGTACTTC. Translated: CARSRGTGTYEQYF.

CDR3 sequence (DNA): TGCGCCAGCAGTCAATCTTCGGTACAGGGCCGGGTTTGCCCGAATCAGCCCCAGCATTTT. Its translation: CASSQSSVQGRVCPNQPQHF. V is TRBV23-1 and J is TRBJ1-5; TRBD1 is a possible D gene (6 bases). TRBV23-1 is an ORF, and what it does is uncertain. CDR3 length: 20 amino acids. Trimming pared 0 bases from V and 4 bases from J, leaving 25 bases between.

This chain connects TRBV18 to TRBJ2-7; 9 nucleotides align to TRBD1. The length of the CDR3 is 15 residues. The germline gives CDR1 KGHSH, CDR2 LQKENI. Unmatched junction bases numbered 7, after V lost 0 bases and J lost 7 bases. CDR3 in DNA: TGTGCCAGCTCACCACCGGACAGGGGCTTTAAAGAGCAGTACTTC. Translating gives CASSPPDRGFKEQYF.

This rearrangement joins TRBV5-5 to TRBJ1-5; 9 bases line up with TRBD1. The CDR3 extends over 15 amino acids. Germline assignment: CDR1 SGHKS and CDR2 YYEKEE (reference sequence). J gave up 1 base and V 7 bases, and 6 bases lay outside the gene matches. For the CDR3, the DNA is TGTGCCAGCGCCCGACAGGGGGGGAGCAATCAGCCCCAGCATTTT. Amino acid sequence: CASARQGGSNQPQHF.

This sequence joins TRBV28 and TRBJ2-7; no clear D. The V gene lost 5 bases and the J gene lost 5 bases, with 7 bases spanning the gap. The CDR3 length is 11 residues. In germline, CDR1 is MDHEN, CDR2 SYDVKM. The CDR3 sequence: CASSGWDEQYF. CDR3 sequence (DNA): TGTGCCAGCAGTGGGTGGGACGAGCAGTACTTC.

Concerning this clone: Germline is not matched at one junction end, which may reflect a read error. The rearrangement links TRBV27 to TRBJ1-1, with 10 positions matching TRBD1. The CDR3 is 13 amino acids. Germline lookup yields CDR1 MNHEY and CDR2 SMNVEV (reference sequence). CDR3 protein: CASRLDRGLCAFF. CDR3 sequence (DNA): TGTGCCAGCCGTTTAGACAGGGGGCTTTGTGCTTTCTTT.

The chain uses TRBV7-9 and TRBJ1-5, with D tentatively TRBD1 (6 bases). The CDR3 has 14 residues. Looked up from germline, CDR1 is SEHNR and CDR2 is FQNEAQ (reference sequence). V was clipped by 1 base and J by 3 bases, with 7 bases between them. The CDR3 spells CASSLGDTNQPQHF. The CDR3 nucleotides are TGTGCCAGCAGCTTAGGGGACACCAATCAGCCCCAGCATTTT.

The gene calls are TRBV19 and TRBJ1-5; possibly TRBD1 for D (5 bases). V dropped 8 bases and J dropped 7 bases, with 15 bases sitting between them. Germline CDR1 is LNHDA and CDR2 is SQIVND (reference sequence). CDR3 size: 13 residues. The CDR3 bases are TGTGCCAGTGTACCCGGGAGGGGACAGCCCCAGCATTTT. This translates into CASVPGRGQPQHF.

In this sample, this clone turned up a few times. This chain connects TRBV5-1 to TRBJ1-1; D remains unclear. CDR1 SGHRS and CDR2 YFSETQ come from the germline V gene. V was pared by 0 bases and J by 1 base, with 7 bases between. The length of the CDR3 is 14 residues. The CDR3 region has the DNA TGCGCCAGCAGCTTGGTCCGGGAGAACACTGAAGCTTTCTTT. It yields the protein CASSLVRENTEAFF.

The chain links TRBV30 to TRBJ2-5; TRBD2 agrees at 11 bases. This CDR3 has 14 amino acids. Germline CDR1 reads GTSNPN; CDR2 reads SVGIG (reference sequence). The junction had 3 bases not matched to a gene; V was cut back by 2 bases and J by 4 bases. The CDR3 DNA sequence: TGTGCCTGGAGTCCGCTAGCGGGGGGAGAGACCCAGTACTTC. Translating it yields CAWSPLAGGETQYF.

This clone was seen more than once but under ten times. The gene calls are TRBV5-1 and TRBJ2-3, with a tentative D call TRBD2 (6 bases). The germline V gene has CDR1 SGHRS and CDR2 YFSETQ. The CDR3 totals 15 residues. Trimming pared 7 bases from V and 1 base from J, leaving 16 bases between. This CDR3 reads CASLAQSSGTDTQYF. The CDR3 region has the DNA TGCGCCAGCCTCGCCCAATCTAGCGGCACAGATACGCAGTATTTT. Full variable domain (outside the CDR3, taken from reference TRBV5-1 and TRBJ2-3): KAGVTQTPRYLIKTRGQQVTLSCSPISGHRSVSWYQQTPGQGLQFLFEYFSETQRNKGNFPGRFSGRQFSNSRSEMNVSTLELGDSALYLCASLAQSSGTDTQYFGPGTRLTVL.

This chain uses TRBV18 with TRBJ2-7; 8 nucleotides agree with TRBD1. V shed 3 bases and J 2 bases; nucleotides not matched to a gene: 3. The CDR3 extends over 14 amino acids. CDR1 KGHSH and CDR2 LQKENI come from the germline V gene. The CDR3 reads CASSPGQAPYEQYF. The CDR3 nucleotides are TGTGCCAGCTCACCGGGACAGGCTCCCTACGAGCAGTACTTC.

This clone was counted between two and nine times. The chain carries TRBV5-1 and TRBJ2-3; 9 bases are shared with TRBD1. V dropped 6 bases and J dropped 3; count of bases not matched to a gene: 5. The CDR3 is 14 amino acids. The germline gives CDR1 SGHRS, CDR2 YFSETQ. The CDR3 region has the DNA TGCGCCAGCACCGAAGGGACAGGGACAGATACGCAGTATTTT. Its protein is CASTEGTGTDTQYF.

The rearrangement joins TRBV25-1 to TRBJ1-2; no firm D call. Germline CDR1 is MGHDK and CDR2 is SYGVNS. This CDR3 has 12 residues. The ends were cut back, 8 bases at V and 3 bases at J, with 10 bases in the middle. For the CDR3, the DNA is TGTGCCAGCCACCGGGATTACTATGGCTACACCTTC. Translated: CASHRDYYGYTF.

The chain recombines TRBV12-5 with TRBJ1-2; D remains unclear. The CDR3 is made up of 14 amino acids. From germline, CDR1 is LGHNT and CDR2 FRNRAP. V dropped 4 bases and J dropped 8 bases, with 17 bases sitting between them. The CDR3 protein is CASGSGSIRGGYTF. Written as DNA, the CDR3 is TGTGCTAGTGGTTCCGGGTCGATAAGAGGAGGCTACACCTTC. Based on the CDR3 plus reference TRBV12-5 and TRBJ1-2, the full variable domain is DARVTQTPRHKVTEMGQEVTMRCQPILGHNTVFWYRQTMMQGLELLAYFRNRAPLDDSGMPKDRFSAEMPDATLATLKIQPSEPRDSAVYFCASGSGSIRGGYTFGSGTRLTVV.

The rearrangement uses TRBV6-6 and TRBJ2-5; a weak D match, TRBD1 (6 bases). This CDR3 contains 14 residues. CDR1 MNHNY and CDR2 SVGAGI come from the germline V gene (reference sequence). V was trimmed by 5 bases and J by 5 bases, leaving 15 bases between them. CDR3 nucleotides: TGTGCCAGCAGTCTCGGAGGCACAGGGGAGACCCAGTACTTC. It encodes CASSLGGTGETQYF.

This clone has only one observation. The CDR3 region has the DNA TGTGCCAGCTCGCCGTCCCAAGAGACCCAGTACTTC. It translates to CASSPSQETQYF. The chain has TRBV18 and TRBJ2-5; the D is unclear. Germline V CDR1 and CDR2: KGHSH, LQKENI. The CDR3 spans 12 residues. Trimming pared 6 bases from V and 1 base from J, leaving 6 bases between.

The CDR3 protein is CASSPRTADEKLFF. CDR3 DNA: TGTGCCAGCAGCCCTCGTACCGCGGATGAAAAACTGTTTTTT. The chain employs TRBV9 and TRBJ1-4; no clear D gene. Germline V gene sequence: CDR1 SGDLS, CDR2 YYNGEE. Trimming pared 4 bases from V and 6 bases from J, leaving 13 bases between. The CDR3 is 14 amino acids.

The chain links TRBV19 to TRBJ1-2, with D maybe TRBD1 (6 bases). CDR1 and CDR2 (germline): LNHDA, SQIVND (reference sequence). The CDR3 covers 18 residues. Between the trimmed V and J ends, which lost 5 bases and 5 bases, there was a span of 27 bases. The CDR3 region is CASSSSGAGAWFEYGYTF. The CDR3 DNA sequence: TGTGCCAGTAGTTCATCTGGGGCAGGGGCTTGGTTTGAGTATGGCTACACCTTC.

The J gene is TRBJ2-3, the V gene TRBV19; 7 positions match TRBD2. The ends lost 7 bases at V and 2 bases at J; junction bases unmatched: 9. Germline V CDR1 and CDR2: LNHDA, SQIVND (reference sequence). This CDR3 comprises 15 residues. CDR3 loop: CASTPGLPYTDTQYF. CDR3 nucleotide sequence: TGTGCCAGTACCCCGGGACTACCCTACACAGATACGCAGTATTTT.

This chain joins TRBV7-9 and TRBJ1-4; no firm D call. CDR3 length: 12 amino acids. Looked up from germline, CDR1 is SEHNR and CDR2 is FQNEAQ (reference sequence). The V end lost 5 bases, the J end lost 6 bases, and 7 bases lay between the germline ends. In nucleotides, the CDR3 is TGTGCCAGCAGCCCATCCCATGAAAAACTGTTTTTT. This encodes CASSPSHEKLFF.

This chain links TRBV28 with TRBJ1-4, with TRBD1 as a possible D gene (6 bases). The V gene lost 5 bases and the J gene lost 8 bases, with 18 bases spanning the gap. The CDR3 totals 15 residues. The germline V gene has CDR1 MDHEN and CDR2 SYDVKM. CDR3 nucleotide sequence: TGTGCCAGCAGTAACCGAGGGGGGTCTGGGGAAAAACTGTTTTTT. It is translated as CASSNRGGSGEKLFF. Together with reference TRBV28 and TRBJ1-4, the CDR3 gives the full variable domain: DVKVTQSSRYLVKRTGEKVFLECVQDMDHENMFWYRQDPGLGLRLIYFSYDVKMKEKGDIPEGYSVSREKKERFSLILESASTNQTSMYLCASSNRGGSGEKLFFGSGTQLSVL.

The chain uses TRBV7-8 and TRBJ2-2; D gene unclear. CDR1 and CDR2 from the germline V gene are SGHVS and FQNEAQ. V was shortened by 1 base and J by 6 bases, with 3 bases between the two germline ends. This CDR3 has 12 residues. CDR3 bases: TGTGCCAGCAGCTTAGTCTCCGGGGAGCTGTTTTTT. Translated, it gives CASSLVSGELFF.